The entry that follows covers one T cell receptor (beta chain) sequence. Its antigen is not identified. These data originate in a study of CXCR3-negative and CXCR3-positive naive CD8 T cells. Study-level results: Compared with CXCR3-negative naive cells, CXCR3-positive naive cells showed more hydrophobic TRB CDR3s. CXCR3-negative and CXCR3-positive naive cells shared comparable TRBV-TRBJ usage, but memory cells did not.

Germline CDR1 MNHEY, CDR2 SMNVEV (reference sequence). CDR3 length: 17 residues. It was by 5' RACE with UMI labels that the TRB cDNA libraries were prepared. TCRdb re-called the 5' RACE reads and gives one entry per CDR3 protein, without DNA. The table counts 80,000 to 95,000 distinct CDR3 sequences; 1.6% lies in the top ten. The chain carries TRBV27 and TRBJ2-1; the D call from TCRdb, TRBD1, cannot be confirmed without DNA. This sequence originates from a human donor in good health. Some clones in this sample may be carry-over from other donors' samples. The sequencing input was naive CXCR3- CD8+ T cells from blood. Specified subset: CD45RO-CCR7+CD27+CD95- naive CD8+ T cells lacking CXCR3 (TNR3-). CDR3 amino acids: CASSEVNRGRGADEQFF.